This T cell receptor beta chain was sequenced in a study of early T cells in non-severe SARS-CoV-2 infection (dated by TCRdb to the early 2020s). Regarding the study in general: Bulk RNA from unsorted whole blood was used for TCR sequencing, so alpha and beta chains could not be paired. What the study reported, not specific to this receptor: Matching against VDJdb was skewed toward anti-spike CD8 responses, likely underestimated virus-specific expansions, and missed private and CD4 specificities.

This clonotype was found many times. There is no known antigen for this receptor. Per-nucleotide qualities are absent, and no much larger clonotype sits a single base away. Measured from the cysteine to the phenylalanine, the CDR3 is 15 residues long. Solely the CDR3 DNA is kept, with 45 bases framed from the first base. V loses 2 bases of germline sequence and J loses 0 bases, and the interval between the two ends is 10 bases. The CDR1 and CDR2 encoded by the germline V gene (reference sequence) are MNHEY and SMNVEV. A case-control design nested within a healthcare worker cohort in London, UK, was used, with weekly nasopharyngeal swab PCR tests and blood sampling performed. Between 23 and 31 March 2020, the week of the UK lockdown, healthcare workers were enrolled and then followed up weekly for as long as 16 weeks. Library preparation used 5' RACE. Data came from a NextSeq 500. To correct for sequencing error and PCR bias, the TCR library protocol tagged individual cDNA molecules with unique molecular identifiers. Both TCR alpha and beta chains were sequenced, and tight co-correlation was observed between alpha and beta sequence abundances in each sample. On the authors' methods: Decombinator V4 was used to perform V gene, J gene and CDR3 annotation of TCR sequences. Expanded TCRs were defined as changing significantly between any two time points under a Poisson model with p below 0.0001. Abundances of TCRs were expressed as counts per million after normalisation to the total number of TCRs sequenced in each sample. TRAV1-2 paired with TRAJ12, TRAJ20 or TRAJ33 defined MAIT TCRs, while TRAV10 paired with TRAJ18 defined iNKT TCRs. VDJdb, accessed on 1 November 2021, was searched for TCRs annotated for CMV, EBV and SARS-CoV-2, and TCRs annotated for more than one antigen were excluded. TCRdb's own reprocessing of the public reads used fastp at Q25 and MiXCR and kept productive beta chains. Rows are unified per CDR3 protein, each entry keeping the most common DNA and genes. The V and J calls reflect TCRdb's pipeline rather than the authors' work. For this sample there are roughly 28,000 distinct CDR3 sequences; about 5% appear just once. The ten largest clones capture 0.8% to 1% of the sample.

The clonotype comes from an adult who was a healthcare worker with PCR-confirmed SARS-CoV-2 infection or an uninfected control (not recorded which). Material: whole blood. The chain joins TRBV27 to TRBJ1-1, with the D gene not clear enough to name. The DNA sequence is TGTGCCAGCAGTTTAACCCCAGCGGTGAACACTGAAGCTTTCTTT. Its translation is CASSLTPAVNTEAFF.